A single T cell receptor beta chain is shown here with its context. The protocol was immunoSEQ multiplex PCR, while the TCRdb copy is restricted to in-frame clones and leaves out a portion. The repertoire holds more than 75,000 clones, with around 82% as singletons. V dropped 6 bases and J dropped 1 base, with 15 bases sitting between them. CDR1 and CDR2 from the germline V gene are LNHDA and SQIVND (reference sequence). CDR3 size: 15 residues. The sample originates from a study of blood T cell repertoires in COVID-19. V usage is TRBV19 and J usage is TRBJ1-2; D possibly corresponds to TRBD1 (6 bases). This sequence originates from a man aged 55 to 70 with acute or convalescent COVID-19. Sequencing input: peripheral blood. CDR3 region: CASSIGTLGNYGYTF. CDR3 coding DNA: TGTGCCAGTAGCATCGGGACACTCGGTAACTATGGCTACACCTTC.